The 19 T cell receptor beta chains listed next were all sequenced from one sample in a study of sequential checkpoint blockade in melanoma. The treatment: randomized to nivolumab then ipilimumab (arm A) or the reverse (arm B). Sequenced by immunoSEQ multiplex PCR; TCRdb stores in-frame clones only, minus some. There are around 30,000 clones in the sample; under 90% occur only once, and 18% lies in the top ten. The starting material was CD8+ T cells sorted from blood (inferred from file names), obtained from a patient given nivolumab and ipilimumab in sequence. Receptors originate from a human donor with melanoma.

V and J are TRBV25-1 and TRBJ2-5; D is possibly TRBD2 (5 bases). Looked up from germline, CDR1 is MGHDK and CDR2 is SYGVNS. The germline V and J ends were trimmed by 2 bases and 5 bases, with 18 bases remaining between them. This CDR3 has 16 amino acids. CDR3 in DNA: TGTGCCAGCAGTGAAGGAGAGGACTTTCCCGGGGAGACCCAGTACTTC. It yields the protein CASSEGEDFPGETQYF.

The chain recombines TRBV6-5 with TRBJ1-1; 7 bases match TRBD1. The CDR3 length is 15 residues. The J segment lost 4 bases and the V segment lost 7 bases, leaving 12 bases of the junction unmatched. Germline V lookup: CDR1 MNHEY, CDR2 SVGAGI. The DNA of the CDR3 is TGTGCCAGCACCTCGCCCCAGGGGGTGGGCACTGAAGCTTTCTTT. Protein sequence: CASTSPQGVGTEAFF.

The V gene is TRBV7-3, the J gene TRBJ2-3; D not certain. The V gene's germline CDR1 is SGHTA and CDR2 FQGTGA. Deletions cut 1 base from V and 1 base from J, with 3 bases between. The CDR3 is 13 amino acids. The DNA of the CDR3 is TGTGCCAGCAGCTTAATCGGCACAGATACGCAGTATTTT. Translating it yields CASSLIGTDTQYF.

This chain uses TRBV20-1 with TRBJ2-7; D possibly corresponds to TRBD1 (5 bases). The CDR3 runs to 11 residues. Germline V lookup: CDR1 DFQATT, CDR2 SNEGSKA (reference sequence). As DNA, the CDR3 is TGCAGCAAGGACAACTCCTACGAGCAGTACTTC. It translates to CSKDNSYEQYF.

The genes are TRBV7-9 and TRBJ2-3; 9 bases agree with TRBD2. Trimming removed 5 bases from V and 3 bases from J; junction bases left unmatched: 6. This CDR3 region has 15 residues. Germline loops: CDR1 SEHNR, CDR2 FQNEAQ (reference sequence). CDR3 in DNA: TGTGCCAGCAGCCCGAAGCGGGAGGTGACAGATACGCAGTATTTT. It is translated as CASSPKREVTDTQYF.

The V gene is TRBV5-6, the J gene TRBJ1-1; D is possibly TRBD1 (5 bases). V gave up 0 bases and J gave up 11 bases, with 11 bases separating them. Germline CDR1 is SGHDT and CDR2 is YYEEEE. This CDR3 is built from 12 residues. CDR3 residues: CASSLGGVQAFF. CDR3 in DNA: TGTGCCAGCAGCTTGGGGGGGGTCCAGGCTTTCTTT.

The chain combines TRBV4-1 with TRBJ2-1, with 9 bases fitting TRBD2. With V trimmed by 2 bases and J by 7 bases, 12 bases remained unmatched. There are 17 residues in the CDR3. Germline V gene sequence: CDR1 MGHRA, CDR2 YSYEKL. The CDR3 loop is CASSQREGREGWNEQFF. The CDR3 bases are TGCGCCAGCAGCCAAAGGGAAGGGCGGGAGGGCTGGAATGAGCAGTTCTTC.

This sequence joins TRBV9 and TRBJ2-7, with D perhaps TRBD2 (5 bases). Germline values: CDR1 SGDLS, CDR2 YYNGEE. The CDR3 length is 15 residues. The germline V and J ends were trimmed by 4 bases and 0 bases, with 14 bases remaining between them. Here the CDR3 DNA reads TGTGCCAGCAGCCCGGAGGACTCCAGCTCCTACGAGCAGTACTTC. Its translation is CASSPEDSSSYEQYF.

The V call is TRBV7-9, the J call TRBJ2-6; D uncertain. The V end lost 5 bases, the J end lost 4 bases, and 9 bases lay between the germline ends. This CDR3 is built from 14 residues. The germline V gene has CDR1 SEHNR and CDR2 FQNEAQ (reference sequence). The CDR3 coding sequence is TGTGCCAGCAGCCTAAGTCGGGGGGCCAACGTCCTGACTTTC. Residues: CASSLSRGANVLTF.

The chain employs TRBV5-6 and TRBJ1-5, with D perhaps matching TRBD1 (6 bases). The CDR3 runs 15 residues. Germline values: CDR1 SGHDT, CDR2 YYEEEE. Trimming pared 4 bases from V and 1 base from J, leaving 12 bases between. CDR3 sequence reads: CASSQGRGSNQPQHF. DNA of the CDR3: TGTGCCAGCAGCCAGGGGAGGGGGAGCAATCAGCCCCAGCATTTT. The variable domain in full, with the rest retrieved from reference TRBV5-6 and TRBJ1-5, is DAGVTQSPTHLIKTRGQQVTLRCSPKSGHDTVSWYQQALGQGPQFIFQYYEEEERQRGNFPDRFSGHQFPNYSSELNVNALLLGDSALYLCASSQGRGSNQPQHFGDGTRLSIL.

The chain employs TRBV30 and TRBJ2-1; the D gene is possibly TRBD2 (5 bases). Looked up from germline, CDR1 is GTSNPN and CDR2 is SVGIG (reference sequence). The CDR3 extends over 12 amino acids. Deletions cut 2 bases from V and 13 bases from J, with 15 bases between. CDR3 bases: TGTGCCTGGAGTTCTGAGGGTTTGCTTCAGTTCTTC. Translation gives CAWSSEGLLQFF.

In DNA form, the CDR3 reads TGTGCCAGCAGTGAGACGGGAGACTCCTACGAGCAGTACTTC. Its translation: CASSETGDSYEQYF. The chain couples TRBV28 to TRBJ2-5; TRBD2 might be the D (6 bases). The end of the DNA fits TRBJ2-7 better, so the J call may be wrong. The CDR3 is 14 amino acids. The germline CDR1 and CDR2 sequences are MDHEN and SYDVKM.

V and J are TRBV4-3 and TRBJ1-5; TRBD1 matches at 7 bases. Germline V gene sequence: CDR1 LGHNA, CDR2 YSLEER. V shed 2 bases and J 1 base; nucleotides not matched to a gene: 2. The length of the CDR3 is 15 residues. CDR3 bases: TGCGCCAGCAGCCAACTGACAGGGAGCAATCAGCCCCAGCATTTT. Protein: CASSQLTGSNQPQHF.

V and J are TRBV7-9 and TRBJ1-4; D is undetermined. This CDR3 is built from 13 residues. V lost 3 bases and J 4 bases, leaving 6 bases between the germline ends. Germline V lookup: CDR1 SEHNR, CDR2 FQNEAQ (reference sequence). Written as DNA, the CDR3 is TGTGCCAGCAGCTTTCTCCTTAATGAAAAACTGTTTTTT. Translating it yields CASSFLLNEKLFF.

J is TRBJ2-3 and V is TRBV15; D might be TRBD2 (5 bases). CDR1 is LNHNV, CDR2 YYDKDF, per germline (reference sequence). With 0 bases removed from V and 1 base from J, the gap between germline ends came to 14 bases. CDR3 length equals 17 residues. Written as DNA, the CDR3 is TGTGCCACCAGCAGAGATCAAGTCCTAGCAGGCACAGATACGCAGTATTTT. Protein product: CATSRDQVLAGTDTQYF.

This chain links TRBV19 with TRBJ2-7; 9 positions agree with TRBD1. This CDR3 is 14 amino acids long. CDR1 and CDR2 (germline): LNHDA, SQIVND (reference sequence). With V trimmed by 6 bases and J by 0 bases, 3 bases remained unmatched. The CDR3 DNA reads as TGTGCCAGTAGGAGGGACAGGGACTCCTACGAGCAGTACTTC. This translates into CASRRDRDSYEQYF. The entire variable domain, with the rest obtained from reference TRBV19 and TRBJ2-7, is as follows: DGGITQSPKYLFRKEGQNVTLSCEQNLNHDAMYWYRQDPGQGLRLIYYSQIVNDFQKGDIAEGYSVSREKKESFPLTVTSAQKNPTAFYLCASRRDRDSYEQYFGPGTRLTVT.

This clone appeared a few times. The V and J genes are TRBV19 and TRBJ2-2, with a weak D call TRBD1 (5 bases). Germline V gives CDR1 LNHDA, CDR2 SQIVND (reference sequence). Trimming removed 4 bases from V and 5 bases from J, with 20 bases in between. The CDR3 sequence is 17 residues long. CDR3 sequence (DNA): TGTGCCAGTAGTAGCAGAGTCGACAGCCCGGTAACCGGGGAGCTGTTTTTT. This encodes CASSSRVDSPVTGELFF.

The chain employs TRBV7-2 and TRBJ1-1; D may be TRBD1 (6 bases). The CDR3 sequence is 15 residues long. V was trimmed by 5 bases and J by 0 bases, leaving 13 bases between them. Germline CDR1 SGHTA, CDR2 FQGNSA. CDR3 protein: CASSPQTGLNTEAFF. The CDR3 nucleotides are TGTGCCAGCAGCCCCCAGACAGGATTGAACACTGAAGCTTTCTTT.

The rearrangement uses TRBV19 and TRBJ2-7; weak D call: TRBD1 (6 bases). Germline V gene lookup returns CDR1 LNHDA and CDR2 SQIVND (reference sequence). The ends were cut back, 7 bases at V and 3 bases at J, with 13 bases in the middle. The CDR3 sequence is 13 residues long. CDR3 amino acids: CASTPEDSYEQYF. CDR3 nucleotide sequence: TGTGCCAGTACTCCGGAGGACAGCTACGAGCAGTACTTC.